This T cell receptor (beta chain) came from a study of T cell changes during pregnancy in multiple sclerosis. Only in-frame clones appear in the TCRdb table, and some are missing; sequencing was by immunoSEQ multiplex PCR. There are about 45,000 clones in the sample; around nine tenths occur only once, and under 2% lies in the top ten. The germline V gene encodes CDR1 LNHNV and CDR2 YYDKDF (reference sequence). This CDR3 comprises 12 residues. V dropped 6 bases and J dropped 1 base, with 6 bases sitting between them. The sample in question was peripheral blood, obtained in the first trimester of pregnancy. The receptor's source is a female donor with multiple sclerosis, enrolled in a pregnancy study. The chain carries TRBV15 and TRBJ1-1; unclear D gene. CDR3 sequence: CATRSGNTEAFF. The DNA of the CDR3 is TGTGCCACCAGATCCGGGAACACTGAAGCTTTCTTT.